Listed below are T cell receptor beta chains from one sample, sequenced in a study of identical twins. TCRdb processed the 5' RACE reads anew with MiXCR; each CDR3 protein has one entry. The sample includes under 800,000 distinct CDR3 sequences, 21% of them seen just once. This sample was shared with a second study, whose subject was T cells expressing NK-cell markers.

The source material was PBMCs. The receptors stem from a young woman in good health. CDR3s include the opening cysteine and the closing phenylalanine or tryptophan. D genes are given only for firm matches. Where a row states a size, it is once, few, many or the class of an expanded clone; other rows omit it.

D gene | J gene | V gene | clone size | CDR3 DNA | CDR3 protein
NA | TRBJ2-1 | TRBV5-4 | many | TGTGCCAGCAGCCCCAATTTGGACGGGCACAATGAGCAGTTCTTC | CASSPNLDGHNEQFF
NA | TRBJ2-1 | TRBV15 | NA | TGTGCCACCAGCAGAGATCGGGACGCCAATGAGCAGTTCTTC | CATSRDRDANEQFF
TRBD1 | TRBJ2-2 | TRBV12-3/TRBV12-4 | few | TGTGCCAGCAGCCCCGGGACAGGGATCGGGGAGCTGTTTTTT | CASSPGTGIGELFF
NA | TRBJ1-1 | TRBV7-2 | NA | TGTGCCAGCAGCCCCGCCAGGGGCACTGAAGCTTTCTTT | CASSPARGTEAFF
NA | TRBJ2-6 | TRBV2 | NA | TGTGCCTCCTTTACGACACAGGGTAGTCTCTCTGGGGCCAACGTCCTGACTTTC | CASFTTQGSLSGANVLTF
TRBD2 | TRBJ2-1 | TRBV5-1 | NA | TGCGCCAGCAGCTTGGGGCCTAGCGGGAACAATGAGCAGTTCTTC | CASSLGPSGNNEQFF
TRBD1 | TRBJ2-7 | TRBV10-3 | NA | TGTGCCATCAGTAAGTCGACAGGGGGCAACGAGCAGTACTTC | CAISKSTGGNEQYF
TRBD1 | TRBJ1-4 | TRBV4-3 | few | TGCGCCAGCAGCCAAGAAACCTGGTTCTACAGGGGGGGTGAAAAACTGTTTTTT | CASSQETWFYRGGEKLFF
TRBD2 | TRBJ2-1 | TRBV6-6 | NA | TGTGCCAGCGTAGCGGGGGGATACAATGAGCAGTTCTTC | CASVAGGYNEQFF
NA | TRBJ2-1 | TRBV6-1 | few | TGTGCCACCCGTGCGGGGACCTACAATGAGCAGTTCTTC | CATRAGTYNEQFF
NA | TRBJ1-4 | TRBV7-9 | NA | TGTGCCAGCAGCTTAACAGAGGAAAAACTGTTTTTT | CASSLTEEKLFF
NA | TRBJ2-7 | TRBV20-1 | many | TGCAGTGCTAGGACACCTATACTAGGCGAGCAGTACTTC | CSARTPILGEQYF
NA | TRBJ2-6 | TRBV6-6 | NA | TGTGCCAGCAGTTTCGGCACCTCTGGGGCCAACGTCCTGACTTTC | CASSFGTSGANVLTF
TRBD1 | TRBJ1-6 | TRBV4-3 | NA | TGCGCCAGCAGCCAAGTCACCGTGGGACAGTTTAATTCACCCCTCCACTTT | CASSQVTVGQFNSPLHF
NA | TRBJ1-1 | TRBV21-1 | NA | TGTGCCAGCAGCAAAGTCAACAGTGGGCTAGGAAACACTGAAGCTTTCTTT | CASSKVNSGLGNTEAFF
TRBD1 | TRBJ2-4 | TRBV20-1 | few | TGCAGTGCCCCCGGGACAGGGGTCAACATTCAGTACTTC | CSAPGTGVNIQYF
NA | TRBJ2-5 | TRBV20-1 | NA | TGCAGTGCTAGTCCCGCTGCTCGGCTCCAAGAGACCCAGTACTTC | CSASPAARLQETQYF